These 6 T cell receptor beta chains originate from one sample sequenced in a study of T cell responses to AZD1222 COVID-19 vaccine. Repertoires were generated with immunoSEQ multiplex PCR, while TCRdb's copy carries only in-frame clones and drops some. The sample records 150,000 to 180,000 clones, approximately 86% being singletons. The material was peripheral blood, obtained after recovery from COVID-19. Receptors originate from an adult who had recovered from COVID-19.

This chain links TRBV4-2 with TRBJ2-6, with D unclear. Germline V gene sequence: CDR1 LGHNA, CDR2 YNFKEQ. The CDR3 consists of 14 residues. The ends were cut back, 1 base at V and 4 bases at J, with 5 bases in the middle. As DNA, the CDR3 is TGTGCCAGCAGCCAAGGGCACGGGGCCAACGTCCTGACTTTC. This gives the protein CASSQGHGANVLTF.

This clone was seen only a few times. This chain connects TRBV5-1 to TRBJ1-1, with D unresolved. There are 11 residues in the CDR3. Per germline, CDR1 SGHRS and CDR2 YFSETQ. The ends were cut back, 4 bases at V and 3 bases at J, with 4 bases in the middle. CDR3 in DNA: TGCGCCAGCAGCGCCGACACTGAAGCTTTCTTT. Amino acids: CASSADTEAFF.

The chain recombines TRBV27 with TRBJ2-1; 7 nucleotides align to TRBD2. J lost 0 bases, V lost 5 bases, and 10 bases had no gene match. Germline V lookup: CDR1 MNHEY, CDR2 SMNVEV (reference sequence). The CDR3 sequence is 17 residues long. The CDR3 DNA is TGTGCCAGCAGTCCGATCATCCTAGCGGCCTCCTACAATGAGCAGTTCTTC. Translated: CASSPIILAASYNEQFF.

This clone occurred once. The chain employs TRBV29-1 and TRBJ2-7, with D maybe TRBD1 (6 bases). V shed 6 bases and J shed 0 bases, with 15 bases lying between them. This CDR3 is built from 14 residues. CDR1 and CDR2 (germline): SQVTM, ANQGSEA. The CDR3 DNA follows: TGCAGCGTGAAGGACAGAGCCATCTCCTACGAGCAGTACTTC. Residues: CSVKDRAISYEQYF.

The chain is built from TRBV15 and TRBJ2-4; D possibly matches TRBD1 or TRBD2 (5 bases each). This CDR3 is 13 amino acids long. Germline CDR1 reads LNHNV; CDR2 reads YYDKDF (reference sequence). Trimming took off 5 bases at V and 7 bases at J, with 12 bases between the two ends. The CDR3 nucleotides read TGTGCCACCAGCCGAGCGGCAGGGAACATTCAGTACTTC. It translates to CATSRAAGNIQYF.

J is TRBJ1-1 and V is TRBV6-2 or TRBV6-3, with no clear D. Germline CDR1 is MNHEY and CDR2 is SVGEGT. With 5 bases removed from V and 6 bases from J, the gap between germline ends came to 19 bases. There are 15 residues in the CDR3. The chain's CDR3 is CASSGLSEGTAEAFF. As DNA, the CDR3 is TGTGCCAGCAGTGGGTTATCGGAGGGTACCGCTGAAGCTTTCTTT.